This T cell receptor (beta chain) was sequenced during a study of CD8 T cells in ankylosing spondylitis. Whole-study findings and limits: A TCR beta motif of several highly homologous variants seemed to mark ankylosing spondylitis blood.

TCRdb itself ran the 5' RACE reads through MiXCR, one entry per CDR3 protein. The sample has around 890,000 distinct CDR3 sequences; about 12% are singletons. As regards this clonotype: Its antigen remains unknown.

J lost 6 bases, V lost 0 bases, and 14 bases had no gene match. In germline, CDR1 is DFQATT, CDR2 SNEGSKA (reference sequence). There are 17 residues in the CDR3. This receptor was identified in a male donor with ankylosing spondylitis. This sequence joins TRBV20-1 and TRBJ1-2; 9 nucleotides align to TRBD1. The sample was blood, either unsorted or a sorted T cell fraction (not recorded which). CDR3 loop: CSARDPPGTGSSNGYTF. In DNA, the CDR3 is TGCAGTGCTAGAGATCCTCCGGGGACAGGGTCTTCGAATGGCTACACCTTC.